Shown below are 17 T cell receptor beta chains from a single sample sequenced in a study of cytomegalovirus exposure and HLA in healthy donors. With 60 Vbeta and 13 Jbeta primers, the PCR was carried out. Sequenced by immunoSEQ multiplex PCR; TCRdb stores in-frame clones only, minus some. The sample has about 100,000 clones; around four fifths are singletons. Sequenced material: PBMCs. The receptor source for this set is a woman aged 55-69 years in good health and CMV-seronegative.

The V gene is TRBV4-3, the J gene TRBJ2-5; D perhaps matches TRBD2 (6 bases). Between the trimmed V and J ends, which lost 0 bases and 2 bases, there was a span of 10 bases. CDR1 LGHNA and CDR2 YSLEER come from the germline V gene. This CDR3 has 15 amino acids. The CDR3 DNA reads as TGCGCCAGCAGCCAAGATCGGGGGATTCAAGAGACCCAGTACTTC. Translated: CASSQDRGIQETQYF.

The chain couples TRBV18 to TRBJ2-1, with TRBD2 identical over 9 bases. Trimming removed 3 bases from V and 2 bases from J; junction bases left unmatched: 2. CDR1 is KGHSH and CDR2 is LQKENI in the germline V gene. CDR3 size: 15 residues. This CDR3 is CASSPGGGAYNEQFF. CDR3 bases: TGTGCCAGCTCACCCGGCGGGGGGGCCTACAATGAGCAGTTCTTC.

The V gene is TRBV6-5, the J gene TRBJ1-1, with 9 bases lining up with TRBD1. After removal of 8 bases from V and 5 bases from J, the junction contained 9 bases not matched to a gene. This CDR3 spans 14 amino acids. The germline gives CDR1 MNHEY, CDR2 SVGAGI. CDR3: CASRTGERGTEAFF. Here the CDR3 DNA reads TGTGCCAGCCGGACAGGGGAGAGGGGTACTGAAGCTTTCTTT.

The V gene is TRBV6-6, the J gene TRBJ2-7; no definite D call. Looked up from germline, CDR1 is MNHNY and CDR2 is SVGAGI (reference sequence). Trimming removed 6 bases at V and 3 bases at J, with 9 bases between. The CDR3 spans 12 residues. The CDR3 reads CASRTQDYEQYF. CDR3 in DNA: TGTGCCAGCAGGACCCAGGACTACGAGCAGTACTTC.

The rearrangement joins TRBV9 to TRBJ2-2; TRBD1 aligns across 8 bases. Looked up from germline, CDR1 is SGDLS and CDR2 is YYNGEE. V dropped 5 bases and J dropped 5; count of bases not matched to a gene: 11. The length of the CDR3 is 16 residues. The DNA for the CDR3 is TGTGCCAGCAGTGGGGGAGGACAGGGTTGGACCGGGGAGCTGTTTTTT. Encoded protein: CASSGGGQGWTGELFF. The complete variable domain, with remaining parts taken from reference TRBV9 and TRBJ2-2, reads DSGVTQTPKHLITATGQRVTLRCSPRSGDLSVYWYQQSLDQGLQFLIQYYNGEERAKGNILERFSAQQFPDLHSELNLSSLELGDSALYFCASSGGGQGWTGELFFGEGSRLTVL.

V usage is TRBV7-2 and J usage is TRBJ2-3; possibly TRBD2 for D (5 bases). Trimming left V 1 base short and J 5 bases short, with 13 bases between. The CDR3 consists of 15 residues. Germline CDR1 SGHTA, CDR2 FQGNSA. CDR3 bases: TGTGCCAGCAGCTTAGTGGACTCGCCACTAGATACGCAGTATTTT. Translating gives CASSLVDSPLDTQYF.

The gene calls are TRBV2 and TRBJ1-5; 9 nucleotides match TRBD1. Germline CDR1 SNHLY, CDR2 FYNNEI. This CDR3 contains 14 residues. Trimming at V came to 6 bases and at J to 6 bases, leaving 6 bases not matched to a gene. The CDR3 DNA reads TGTGCCAGCAGGTGGACAGGGGTGAGTCAGCCCCAGCATTTT. It specifies CASRWTGVSQPQHF.

The chain couples TRBV7-2 to TRBJ2-1; a weak D match, TRBD1 (6 bases). Trimming pared 1 base from V and 2 bases from J, leaving 9 bases between. The V gene's germline CDR1 is SGHTA and CDR2 FQGNSA. This CDR3 has 15 amino acids. The CDR3 DNA follows: TGTGCCAGCAGCTTAGAGGGGGTAACCTACAATGAGCAGTTCTTC. Its protein product is CASSLEGVTYNEQFF.

The chain uses TRBV27 and TRBJ1-1, with a weak D call TRBD1 (5 bases). The CDR3 covers 14 residues. CDR1 is MNHEY and CDR2 is SMNVEV in the germline V gene (reference sequence). V gave up 0 bases and J gave up 5 bases, with 10 bases separating them. CDR3 in DNA: TGTGCCAGCAGTTTATCCGGGGGGGGGACTGAAGCTTTCTTT. As protein: CASSLSGGGTEAFF.

This clone has a handful of counts. The rearrangement joins TRBV5-1 to TRBJ2-5, with D maybe TRBD1 (5 bases). CDR1 is SGHRS, CDR2 YFSETQ, per germline. This CDR3 has 14 amino acids. V dropped 0 bases and J dropped 0 bases, with 6 bases sitting between them. This CDR3 is CASSLGQHQETQYF. The CDR3 DNA follows: TGCGCCAGCAGCTTGGGACAGCACCAAGAGACCCAGTACTTC. Using reference TRBV5-1 and TRBJ2-5 for the parts outside the CDR3, the full variable domain is KAGVTQTPRYLIKTRGQQVTLSCSPISGHRSVSWYQQTPGQGLQFLFEYFSETQRNKGNFPGRFSGRQFSNSRSEMNVSTLELGDSALYLCASSLGQHQETQYFGPGTRLLVL.

This chain uses TRBV27 with TRBJ1-1; D possibly corresponds to TRBD1 (5 bases). Trimming shortened V by 4 bases and J by 7 bases, and 16 bases separated the two germline ends. The CDR3 consists of 14 residues. Germline V lookup: CDR1 MNHEY, CDR2 SMNVEV (reference sequence). CDR3 coding DNA: TGTGCCAGCAGTTGGGAGCGGGGGTCAGGTGAAGCTTTCTTT. This translates into CASSWERGSGEAFF.

The V call is TRBV27, the J call TRBJ1-2, with D maybe TRBD1 (5 bases). The CDR3 length is 15 residues. V lost 6 bases and J 0 bases, leaving 14 bases between the germline ends. CDR1 and CDR2 from the germline V gene are MNHEY and SMNVEV (reference sequence). As DNA, the CDR3 is TGTGCCAGCAGCCTTGGGGCCCCACCTAACTATGGCTACACCTTC. Residues: CASSLGAPPNYGYTF.

The chain joins TRBV6-1 to TRBJ2-1; TRBD2 might be the D (5 bases). V lost 7 bases, J lost 0 bases, and 13 bases lay in between. Germline V CDR1 and CDR2: MNHNS, SASEGT. The CDR3 length is 15 residues. The CDR3 bases are TGTGCCAGCACCCCGGGAAGGTCCTCCTACAATGAGCAGTTCTTC. This gives the protein CASTPGRSSYNEQFF.

The CDR3: CASSAGGGWDGYTF. In nucleotides, the CDR3 is TGTGCCAGCAGCGCAGGGGGCGGGTGGGATGGCTACACCTTC. V gene TRBV7-2 combines with J gene TRBJ1-2; the match to TRBD1 covers 8 bases. CDR1 is SGHTA, CDR2 FQGNSA, per germline. V dropped 5 bases and J dropped 6; count of bases not matched to a gene: 8. The CDR3 has 14 amino acids.

The chain uses TRBV2 and TRBJ2-7, with D perhaps TRBD2 (5 bases). The germline CDR1 and CDR2 sequences are SNHLY and FYNNEI. V shed 4 bases and J shed 3 bases, with 16 bases lying between them. This CDR3 is built from 15 residues. The CDR3 loop is CASSARRTSVYEQYF. The DNA for the CDR3 is TGTGCCAGCAGTGCAAGACGGACTTCTGTCTACGAGCAGTACTTC.

This chain uses TRBV7-7 with TRBJ1-1, with D unresolved. Germline V CDR1 and CDR2: SSHAT, FNYEAQ (reference sequence). The ends were cut back, 7 bases at V and 0 bases at J, with 15 bases in the middle. The CDR3 is 15 amino acids. The CDR3 DNA reads TGTGCCAGCACCCTTACGGGTAAAATGAACACTGAAGCTTTCTTT. Translation gives CASTLTGKMNTEAFF. The complete variable domain, with remaining parts taken from reference TRBV7-7 and TRBJ1-1, reads GAGVSQSPRYKVTKRGQDVTLRCDPISSHATLYWYQQALGQGPEFLTYFNYEAQPDKSGLPSDRFSAERPEGSISTLTIQRTEQRDSAMYRCASTLTGKMNTEAFFGQGTRLTVV.

The chain has TRBV7-2 and TRBJ2-1; no clear D. Germline assignment: CDR1 SGHTA and CDR2 FQGNSA. The CDR3 has 15 amino acids. V lost 5 bases, J lost 0 bases, and 11 bases lay in between. CDR3 loop: CASSNQRNSYNEQFF. CDR3 nucleotide sequence: TGTGCCAGCAGCAATCAGCGTAACTCCTACAATGAGCAGTTCTTC.